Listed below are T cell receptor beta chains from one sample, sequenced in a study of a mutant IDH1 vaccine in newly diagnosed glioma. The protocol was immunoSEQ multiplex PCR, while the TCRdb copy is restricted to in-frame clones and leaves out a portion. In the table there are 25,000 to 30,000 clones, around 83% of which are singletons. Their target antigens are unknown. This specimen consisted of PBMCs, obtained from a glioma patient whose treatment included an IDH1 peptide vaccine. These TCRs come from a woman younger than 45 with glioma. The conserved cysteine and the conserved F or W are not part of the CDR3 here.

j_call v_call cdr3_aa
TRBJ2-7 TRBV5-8 ASRGQRHEQY
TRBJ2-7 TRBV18 ASSPGHNLGSYEQY
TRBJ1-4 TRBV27 ASSPPGGSEKLF
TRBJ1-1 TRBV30 AWKKTGTHQAF
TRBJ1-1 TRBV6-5 ASSLGTENTEAF
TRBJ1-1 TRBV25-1 ASMKGGEIEAF
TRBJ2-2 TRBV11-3 ASSLSTRAGELF
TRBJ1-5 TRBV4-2 ASSLTGRGQPQH
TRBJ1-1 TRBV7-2 ASSLAVGQGPNTEAF
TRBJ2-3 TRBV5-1 ASSSGTGISSTDTQY
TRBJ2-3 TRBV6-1 ASSERGRWDTQY
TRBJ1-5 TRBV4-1 ASSQNLQVAGRHQPQH
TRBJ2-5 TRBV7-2 ASSLLAGYGTQY
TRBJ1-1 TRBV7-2 ASSPSGGLMNTEAF
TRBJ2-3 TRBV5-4 ASSLGRGGQDTQY
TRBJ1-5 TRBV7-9 ASSYGRGRGQPQH
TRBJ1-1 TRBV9 ASSALTGNTEAF
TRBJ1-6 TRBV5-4 ASSLGAGDSPLH
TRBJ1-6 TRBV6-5 ASSYDRENSPLH
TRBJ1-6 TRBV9 ASSVDQGGSPLH
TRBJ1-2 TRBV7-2 ASTLDSYYGYT
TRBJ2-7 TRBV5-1 ASSLRQGAYEQY
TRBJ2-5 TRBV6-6 ASSYVLRGETQY
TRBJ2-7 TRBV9 ASSVSPQDVYEQY
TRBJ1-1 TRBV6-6 ASKPGQGRGAF
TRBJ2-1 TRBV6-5 ASRRKGEQF
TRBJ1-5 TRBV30 AWSMGGLSSNQPQH
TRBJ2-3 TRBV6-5 ASNEGDTQY
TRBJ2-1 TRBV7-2 ASSKTGSPDNEQF
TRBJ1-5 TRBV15 ATSKSDPQPQH
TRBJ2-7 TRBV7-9 ASSFGTAYYEQY
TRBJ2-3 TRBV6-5 ASSSYQGARTDTQY
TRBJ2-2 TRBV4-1 ASSQKTGAGAGELF
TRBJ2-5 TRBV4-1 ASSHPGLAGGPYQETQY
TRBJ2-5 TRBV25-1 ASSEFGPQETQY
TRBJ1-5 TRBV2 ASKGTPGTNQPQH